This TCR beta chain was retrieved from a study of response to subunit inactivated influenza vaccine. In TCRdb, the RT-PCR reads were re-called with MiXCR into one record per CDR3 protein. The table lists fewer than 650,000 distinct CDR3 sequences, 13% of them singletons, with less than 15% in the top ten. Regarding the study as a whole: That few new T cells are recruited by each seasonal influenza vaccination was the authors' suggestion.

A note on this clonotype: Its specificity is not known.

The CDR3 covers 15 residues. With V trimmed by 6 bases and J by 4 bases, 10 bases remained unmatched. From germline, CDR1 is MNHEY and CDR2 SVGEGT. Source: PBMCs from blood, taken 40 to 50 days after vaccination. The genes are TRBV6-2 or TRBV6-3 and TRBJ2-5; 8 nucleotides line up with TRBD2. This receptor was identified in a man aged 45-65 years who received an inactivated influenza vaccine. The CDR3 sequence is CASRTGGGAGETQYF. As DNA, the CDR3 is TGTGCCAGCAGAACCGGGGGGGGGGCCGGAGAGACCCAGTACTTC.